This T cell receptor beta chain was sequenced during a study of T-cell reconstitution after alpha-beta-depleted transplantation in children. This clonotype was recorded many times. Germline V gene data show CDR1 as SGHKS and CDR2 as YYEKEE (reference sequence). CDR3 length: 17 amino acids. The V gene end was trimmed by 1 base and the J gene end by 9 bases; junction bases not matched to a gene: 13. Unique molecular identifiers were used to barcode this TCRbeta library. TCRdb analysed the PCR reads with MiXCR anew, one entry per CDR3 protein. The sample lists 200,000 to 250,000 distinct CDR3 sequences, roughly a tenth occurring once.

Sequencing was performed on PBMCs, taken before TCRalphabeta/CD19-depleted stem cell transplant. The chain joins TRBV5-5 to TRBJ2-1, with 10 bases fitting TRBD2. The sequence derives from a child under two years old with acute myeloid leukemia, due to receive a stem cell transplant. The CDR3: CASSLSIMSSGRVEQFF. The CDR3 DNA reads TGTGCCAGCAGCTTGAGTATAATGTCTAGCGGGAGAGTTGAGCAGTTCTTC.